This paragraph reports one TCR beta chain. Its antigen remains undetermined. Per-base quality was not reported, and no clone a single base away is much larger than it. This sample stems from a study of cytomegalovirus exposure and HLA in healthy donors (dated by TCRdb to 2016 to 2017). Regarding the study in general: An earlier analysis of 587 of the donors reported 250 to 350 Gb of sequence data and 95 million to 140 million unique TCR beta sequences obtained from about 179 million T cells. An earlier analysis of 450 to 750 of the donors used high-throughput TCR beta sequencing to judge whether each TCR beta V gene segment behaved as functional or pseudogenic. Four to six DR-DQ haplotypes were handled as single units for association and clustering, since linkage in the cohort was strong. Across approximately 400 genotyped donors of the cohort, an average of approximately 240,000 unique TCR beta nucleotide sequences per donor were sequenced, and 15% to 20% of those sequences were non-productive. An early release that covered more than 550 HLA-typed donors contained approximately 300 gigabases of sequencing data and 80 million or so unique TCR sequences. In a later genetic analysis, genome-wide SNP genotypes for about 60% of the 666 donors were used, and that subset was treated as a discovery cohort. The later analysis used no new phenotypic data to find candidate immune exposures, relying instead on TCR beta sequences and their occurrence across donors. Donor age, sex, ethnicity and CMV serostatus were collected together with the repertoire data. The study was designed to test whether signatures of past pathogen exposure could be identified by cataloging public T cell receptors. Every discovery cohort repertoire had been produced on one sequencing platform. Of the approximately 400 genotyped donors, roughly 76% were placed in the genetic ancestry cluster associated with self-reported Caucasian donors. The study profiled the T cell repertoires of fewer than 850 subjects by immunosequencing and related them to cytomegalovirus serostatus. Typing coverage differed by locus: A, B, C, DRB1 and DQB1 were typed in about 620-630 donors, DQA1 in about 510, DPA1 in some 570, and DPB1 in approximately 450. HLA typing included class I and class II loci at four-digit resolution. To study patterns of TCR occurrence, a later analysis re-analyzed previously published TCR beta repertoires from several hundred donors and added high-resolution HLA genotyping. High-throughput TCR immunosequencing, statistical association of individual TCRs with disease status, and machine learning were combined to predict cytomegalovirus infection status. A separate validation cohort of 90 to 150 different subjects was used in addition to the roughly 700-subject first cohort.

Looking up the germline V gene yields CDR1 MNHEY and CDR2 SVGAGI. The CDR3 numbers 15 residues from cysteine through phenylalanine. The read is trimmed to its CDR3 DNA, 45 bases read in frame from base 1. V is reduced by 6 bases and J by 5 bases, leaving a spacing of 19 bases between them. Study-wide conclusions, independent of this receptor: According to a later analysis, parvovirus B19, influenza, CMV and Epstein-Barr virus appeared linked to several top co-occurrence clusters. According to the authors, the approach could potentially be generalized to other disease states and immunological phenotypes. In an earlier analysis of around 600 of the donors, most TCR beta V segments were observed in productive rearrangements about 90% or about 30% of the time, broadly matching IMGT annotations. An association between a missense DCLRE1C variant and V-gene and J-gene trimming of TCR beta chains was found in a later genetic analysis and replicated in an independent cohort. Linkage disequilibrium might explain the correlated functional status among segregating V segments, but an unknown experimental factor could not be excluded. In a later analysis, HLA-associated TCR beta chains were found to be more clonally expanded and to have lower generation probabilities than equally common non-associated chains. For the cohort, immune exposure information was limited to CMV serostatus. According to a later analysis, most CMV-associated TCR beta chains appeared to be HLA-restricted, and the HLA associations seemed to be driven largely by CMV exposure. The classifier was reported to diagnose cytomegalovirus status with high specificity and sensitivity in both the original cohort and the validation cohort. Assigning TCR associations to individual alleles was difficult when HLA alleles, especially DR and DQ, strongly co-occurred. Presence/absence analyses assumed roughly uniform sequencing depth across donors, an assumption that may not hold. A few of the identified cytomegalovirus-associated TCR beta chains were confirmed in vitro to be specific for cytomegalovirus antigens. This cohort had only TCR beta chains sequenced, and the lack of alpha or paired-chain data limited which features could be detected. Some IMGT-functional V segments, including TRBV6-2 and TRBV6-3, could not be told apart with the 87-base-pair reads, so those segments were excluded. A later analysis found that TCR association rates varied across HLA loci, with DRB1 alleles showing the most associated TCRs and HLA-C alleles the fewest. While some public TCRs were present in many individuals, most TCR sequences turned up only very rarely across donors. A total of fewer than 200 TCR beta chains were listed by the study as associated with cytomegalovirus. In a later genetic analysis, fewer N-insertions in productive TCRs were reported among donors in an Asian-associated ancestry cluster than the 666-donor mean. Because HLA typing was unavailable for some donors at each locus, only the typed subset was used in association tests. A cluster of highly shared sequence variants was judged likely to represent a technical artifact of the sequencing pipeline. Some 16 rarely observed V segments, including chromosome 9 orphons, were excluded from the earlier analysis of about 600 of the donors because counts were too low. A further reported finding was that TCR beta sequences accurately predicted the HLA-A and HLA-B alleles for most subjects in the first cohort. At a false discovery rate of 0.05, a later analysis linked 15,000 to 20,000 TCR beta sequences to specific HLA alleles.

In total, fewer than 750 healthy bone marrow donors made up the cohort. At the time of sampling, all cohort members were nominally healthy, though unrecorded immune exposures were likely present. The donor was CMV seronegative and belonged to the group of 380 or so seronegative cohort members. A peripheral blood sample was collected from each donor, and TCR beta sequencing was performed on peripheral blood mononuclear cells. Genomic DNA was extracted from the blood cell samples with the Qiagen DNeasy Blood Extraction Kit. Preparation of the library involved the immunoSEQ multiplex PCR assay. For the multiplex PCR, a mixture combining 60 forward primers for TCR Vbeta segments and 13 reverse primers for TCR Jbeta segments was used. The CDR3 region of rearranged TCR beta genes was amplified from genomic DNA with a multiplex PCR assay. The amplified TCR beta libraries were sequenced on the Illumina HiSeq System as 87-base-pair reads. Under the source paper's analysis protocol: A later analysis tallied approximately 87 million unique TCR beta chains across the approximately 670 repertoires, and about 10 million of those chains were shared by two or more donors. To remove PCR and sequencing errors, raw reads were error-corrected and collapsed into unique sequences using a nearest-neighbor algorithm that merged closely related sequences. To assign V, D and J gene segments, CDR3 sequences were aligned to IMGT reference sequences. For a sequence to be retained, a match of at least six nucleotides to both a V gene segment and a J gene segment was required. Rearrangements were classified as productive when the CDR3 lacked stop codons and remained in frame with V and J, and all other rearrangements were classified as non-productive. Following IMGT convention, CDR3 was defined as the stretch from the second conserved V-encoded cysteine to the conserved J-encoded phenylalanine. The earlier analysis of a few hundred of the donors excluded sequences that lacked an unambiguous match to a single V gene segment. An earlier analysis of some 610 of the donors called V segments functional above 56.7% productive rearrangements and segregating when the between-donor standard deviation exceeded 5%. A statistical classification framework was built for diagnosing cytomegalovirus status from the catalog of TCR beta chain sequences. In a later analysis, V and J genes were assigned by comparing TCR nucleotide sequences against IMGT/GENE-DB human TR gene sequences. Using the TCRdist pipeline, a later analysis assigned CDR3 sequences along with most-parsimonious VDJ recombination scenarios. In a later analysis, each TCR beta chain was defined by its CDR3 amino acid sequence together with its V-gene family, and reads lacking a unique V-gene family were excluded. In a later analysis, several hundred highly shared, low-generation-probability nucleotide sequences were removed to address suspected cross-contamination and a sequencing artifact. In a later analysis, a clonal expansion index was calculated for each public chain from normalized within-repertoire ranks of inferred template counts. In a later analysis, generation probabilities were computed with a VDJ recombination model fitted to out-of-frame rearrangements, and the resulting probabilities were checked against IGoR. A later analysis scored TCR-TCR, TCR-HLA and TCR-CMV co-occurrence with hypergeometric tests, applying a repertoire-size bias correction to TCR pairs. A later analysis estimated false discovery rates by permuting HLA or CMV assignments 20 times. In a later analysis, co-occurring TCRs were grouped using DBSCAN, and TCRdist sequence similarity was added for clustering within HLA-allele-positive subsets. Co-occurrence clustering excluded repertoires with fewer than 30,000 or more than 120,000 public chains, plus five with anomalous nucleotide sharing. Drawn from immuneACCESS, this table holds only the in-frame rearrangements with V and J called that TCRdb kept. Clones are partly lost; checked studies trace under half to an unresolved V gene and leave the rest unexplained. V and J calls and clone size are as listed in that table; D and trimming were resolved from the DNA. The sample profile shows hundreds of thousands of clones; around 83% of them were found once. Clones ranked in the top ten supply around 1.4% of the sample.

The receptor was isolated from a girl under 18 in good health and CMV-seronegative. This sequence uses TRBV6-5 and TRBJ1-1; the D gene cannot be resolved reliably. Input material: PBMCs. The CDR3 has the sequence CASRDKAFSGTEAFF. The nucleotide sequence reads TGTGCCAGCAGAGACAAGGCGTTTTCGGGAACTGAAGCTTTCTTT.